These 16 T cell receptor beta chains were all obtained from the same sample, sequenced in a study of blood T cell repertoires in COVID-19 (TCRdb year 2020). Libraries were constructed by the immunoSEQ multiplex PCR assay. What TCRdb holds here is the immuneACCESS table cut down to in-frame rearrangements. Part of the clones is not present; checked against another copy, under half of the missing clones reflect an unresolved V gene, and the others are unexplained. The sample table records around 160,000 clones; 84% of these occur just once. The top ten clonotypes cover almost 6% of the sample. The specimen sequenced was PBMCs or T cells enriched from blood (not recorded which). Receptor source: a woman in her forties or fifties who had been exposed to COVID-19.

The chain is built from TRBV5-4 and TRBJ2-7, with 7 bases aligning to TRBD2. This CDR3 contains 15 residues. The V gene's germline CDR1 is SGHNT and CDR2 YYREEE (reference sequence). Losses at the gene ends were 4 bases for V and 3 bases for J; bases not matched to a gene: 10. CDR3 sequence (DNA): TGTGCCAGCAGCGAATGGGGGGACTATAACTACGAGCAGTACTTC. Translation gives CASSEWGDYNYEQYF.

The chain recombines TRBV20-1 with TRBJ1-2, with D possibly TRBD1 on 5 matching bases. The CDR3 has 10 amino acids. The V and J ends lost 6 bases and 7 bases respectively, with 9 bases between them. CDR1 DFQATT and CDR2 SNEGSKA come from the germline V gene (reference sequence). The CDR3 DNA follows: TGCAGTGCAGGGGCTGGTGGCTACACCTTC. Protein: CSAGAGGYTF.

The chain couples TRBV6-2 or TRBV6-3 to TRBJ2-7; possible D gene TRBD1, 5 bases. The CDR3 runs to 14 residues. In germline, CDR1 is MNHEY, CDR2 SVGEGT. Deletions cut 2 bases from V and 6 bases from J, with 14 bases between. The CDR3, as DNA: TGTGCCAGCAGTTACACCCAGGGATGGGGCGAGCAGTACTTC. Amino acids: CASSYTQGWGEQYF.

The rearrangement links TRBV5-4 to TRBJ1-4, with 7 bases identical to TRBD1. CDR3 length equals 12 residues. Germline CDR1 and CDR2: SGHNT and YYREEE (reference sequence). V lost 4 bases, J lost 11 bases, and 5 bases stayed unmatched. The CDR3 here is CASSTQQGKLFF. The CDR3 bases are TGTGCCAGCAGCACTCAACAGGGGAAACTGTTTTTT.

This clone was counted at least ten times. CDR3 sequence reads: CASSEQRNEQFF. DNA of the CDR3: TGCGCCAGCAGTGAGCAGCGAAATGAGCAGTTCTTC. This chain links TRBV10-1 with TRBJ2-1; D unclear. V was clipped by 2 bases and J by 7 bases, with 6 bases between them. This CDR3 is built from 12 residues. Germline loops: CDR1 WNHNN, CDR2 SYGVQD (reference sequence).

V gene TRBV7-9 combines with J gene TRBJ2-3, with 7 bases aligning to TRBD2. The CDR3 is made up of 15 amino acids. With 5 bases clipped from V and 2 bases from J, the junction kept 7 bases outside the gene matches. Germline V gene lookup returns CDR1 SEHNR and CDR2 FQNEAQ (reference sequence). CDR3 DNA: TGTGCCAGCAGCGTCACTAGCGTCGACACAGATACGCAGTATTTT. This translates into CASSVTSVDTDTQYF.

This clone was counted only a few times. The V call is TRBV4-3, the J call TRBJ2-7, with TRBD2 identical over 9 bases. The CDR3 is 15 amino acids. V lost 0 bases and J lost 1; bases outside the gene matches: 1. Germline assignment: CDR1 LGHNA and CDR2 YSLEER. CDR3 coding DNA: TGCGCCAGCAGCCAAGAAGCGGGGGGTTCCTACGAGCAGTACTTC. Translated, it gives CASSQEAGGSYEQYF.

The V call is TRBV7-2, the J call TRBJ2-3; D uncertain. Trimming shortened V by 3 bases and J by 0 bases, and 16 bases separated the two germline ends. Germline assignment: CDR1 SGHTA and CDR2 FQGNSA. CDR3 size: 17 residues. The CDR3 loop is CASSFSRVGGSTDTQYF. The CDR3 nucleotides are TGTGCCAGCAGCTTCTCCCGAGTCGGCGGAAGCACAGATACGCAGTATTTT.

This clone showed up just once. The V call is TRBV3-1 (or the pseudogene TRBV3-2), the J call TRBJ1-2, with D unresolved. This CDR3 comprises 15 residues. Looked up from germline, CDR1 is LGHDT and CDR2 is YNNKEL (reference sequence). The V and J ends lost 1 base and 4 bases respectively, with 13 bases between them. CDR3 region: CASSQGLSLPYGYTF. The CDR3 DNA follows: TGTGCCAGCAGCCAAGGACTCTCGCTTCCCTATGGCTACACCTTC.

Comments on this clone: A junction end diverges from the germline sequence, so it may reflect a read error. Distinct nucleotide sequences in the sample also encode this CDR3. DNA for the CDR3: TGCAGCGTTGACGGGGTGGGGACTAGCGGCGGCGATGAGCAATTCTTC. It specifies CSVDGVGTSGGDEQFF. The chain links TRBV29-1 to TRBJ2-1; TRBD2 aligns across 11 bases. Germline V gene lookup returns CDR1 SQVTM and CDR2 ANQGSEA. The CDR3 totals 16 residues.

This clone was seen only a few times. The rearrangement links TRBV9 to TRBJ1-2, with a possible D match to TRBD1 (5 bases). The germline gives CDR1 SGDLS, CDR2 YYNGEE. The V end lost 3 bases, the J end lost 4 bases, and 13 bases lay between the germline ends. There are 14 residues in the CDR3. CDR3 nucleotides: TGTGCCAGCAGCGGGGACCGACTAGGCTATGGCTACACCTTC. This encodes CASSGDRLGYGYTF.

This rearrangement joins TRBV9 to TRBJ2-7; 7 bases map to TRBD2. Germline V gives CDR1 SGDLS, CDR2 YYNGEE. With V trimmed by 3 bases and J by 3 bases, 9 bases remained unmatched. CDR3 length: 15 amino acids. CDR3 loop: CASSALGGDDYEQYF. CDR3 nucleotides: TGTGCCAGCAGCGCCTTGGGGGGGGACGACTACGAGCAGTACTTC.

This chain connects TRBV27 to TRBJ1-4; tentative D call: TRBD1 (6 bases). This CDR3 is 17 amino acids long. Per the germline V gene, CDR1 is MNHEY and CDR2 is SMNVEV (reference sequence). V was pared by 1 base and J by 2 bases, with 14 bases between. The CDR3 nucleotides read TGTGCCAGCAGTTTATTAGGGGGATTCGCGACTAATGAAAAACTGTTTTTT. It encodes CASSLLGGFATNEKLFF.

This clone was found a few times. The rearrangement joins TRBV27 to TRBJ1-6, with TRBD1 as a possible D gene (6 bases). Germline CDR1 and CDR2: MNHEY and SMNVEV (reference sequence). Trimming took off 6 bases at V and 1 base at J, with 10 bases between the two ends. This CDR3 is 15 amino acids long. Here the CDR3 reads CASSQGTSYNSPLHF. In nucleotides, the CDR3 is TGTGCCAGCAGCCAGGGGACGTCCTATAATTCACCCCTCCACTTT.

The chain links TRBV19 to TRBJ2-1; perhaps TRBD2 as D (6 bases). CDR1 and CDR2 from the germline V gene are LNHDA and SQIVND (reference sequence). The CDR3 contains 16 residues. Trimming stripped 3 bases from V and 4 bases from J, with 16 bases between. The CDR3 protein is CASSIQGGVQYNEQFF. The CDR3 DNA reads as TGTGCCAGTAGTATCCAGGGCGGGGTCCAATACAATGAGCAGTTCTTC.

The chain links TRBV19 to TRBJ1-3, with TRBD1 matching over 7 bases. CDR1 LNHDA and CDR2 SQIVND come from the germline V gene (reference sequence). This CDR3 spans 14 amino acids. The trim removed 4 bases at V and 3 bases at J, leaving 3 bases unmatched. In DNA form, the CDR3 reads TGTGCCAGTAGTACCGGGACAGATGGAAACACCATATATTTT. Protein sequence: CASSTGTDGNTIYF.